This TCR beta chain was sequenced for a study of naive and memory T cell subsets. General observations from the study: Naive and memory repertoire findings lacked a ground truth for validation. Over 85% of naive TCR sequences appeared only once, unlike memory subsets.

Germline-derived CDR1 and CDR2 are SGHRS and YFSETQ. Trimming pared 3 bases from V and 2 bases from J, leaving 9 bases between. The CDR3 contains 13 residues. An equimolar mix of two oligonucleotides served as the beta constant-region primer for TRBC1 and TRBC2. TCRdb analysed the UMI-ligation and nested PCR reads with MiXCR anew, one entry per CDR3 protein. Here the sample spans roughly 21,000 distinct CDR3 sequences, approximately 11% being singletons. Separate alpha and beta amplification began at the second PCR step. Many counts were recorded for this clonotype. Its antigen is currently unknown. The V call is TRBV5-1, the J call TRBJ2-7; D may be TRBD1 (6 bases). The sample was central memory CD8+ T cells from blood. The sequence was collected from a human donor in good health. The CDR3 region is CASSSTGTYEQYF. The CDR3 nucleotides are TGCGCCAGCAGCTCGACAGGCACCTACGAGCAGTACTTC.